Listed below are T cell receptor beta chains from one sample, sequenced in a study of shared clonotypes between healthy human individuals. The table came from immunoSEQ multiplex PCR; TCRdb's copy has only in-frame clones and leaves some out. This table holds roughly 770,000 clones, roughly 96% found once. Material: naive CD8+ T cells sorted from blood. These receptors all come from a man aged 30 to 45 in good health. Each CDR3 is given with its conserved first and last residue. Each record gives: D gene, V gene, clone size, J gene, CDR3 DNA, CDR3 protein. A D gene is named only where the DNA matches it firmly. Some rows mark clone size as missing; the rest say once, few, many or name a class of expanded clone.

D: NA; V: TRBV29-1; size: NA; J: TRBJ1-3; DNA: TGCAGCGCCCTCCTCCACAGGAGGGGGTCTGGAAACACCATATATTTT; CDR3: CSALLHRRGSGNTIYF
D: TRBD1; V: TRBV9; size: NA; J: TRBJ1-4; DNA: TGTGCCAGCAGCGTAGGGGGACAGACTAATGAAAAACTGTTTTTT; CDR3: CASSVGGQTNEKLFF
D: NA; V: TRBV14; size: NA; J: TRBJ1-1; DNA: TGTGCCAGCAGCCAAGATATGGGGCAGTTGAACACTGAAGCTTTCTTT; CDR3: CASSQDMGQLNTEAFF
D: NA; V: TRBV5-1; size: NA; J: TRBJ1-1; DNA: TGCGCCAGCAGCGCCCTAGACACTGAAGCTTTCTTT; CDR3: CASSALDTEAFF
D: NA; V: TRBV6-5; size: NA; J: TRBJ2-1; DNA: TGTGCCAGCAGTTACAAGAGCAGTGATGAGCAGTTCTTC; CDR3: CASSYKSSDEQFF
D: NA; V: TRBV7-2; size: NA; J: TRBJ2-1; DNA: TGTGCCAGCAGCTTAACCACAGAGAGCGATGAGCAGTTCTTC; CDR3: CASSLTTESDEQFF
D: NA; V: TRBV6-5; size: NA; J: TRBJ1-2; DNA: TGTGCCAGCAGTTACAATGACAGATATGGCTACACCTTC; CDR3: CASSYNDRYGYTF
D: TRBD2; V: TRBV7-9; size: once; J: TRBJ2-7; DNA: TGTGCCAGCAGCTTCGGCCCTCCTAGCGGGAGGCCGGAGGGGGAGCAGTACTTC; CDR3: CASSFGPPSGRPEGEQYF
D: NA; V: TRBV9; size: NA; J: TRBJ2-7; DNA: TGTGCCAGCAGCGTAGGAGGGAACTACGAGCAGTACTTC; CDR3: CASSVGGNYEQYF
D: NA; V: TRBV2; size: NA; J: TRBJ2-1; DNA: TGTGCCAGCAGTCGTGGCTTTTCCTCCTACAATGAGCAGTTCTTC; CDR3: CASSRGFSSYNEQFF
D: TRBD2; V: TRBV28; size: NA; J: TRBJ2-7; DNA: TGTGCCAGCAGTTTCCCCGTGGAGGCTAGCGGGGATACCTACGAGCAGTACTTC; CDR3: CASSFPVEASGDTYEQYF
D: NA; V: TRBV6-5; size: NA; J: TRBJ1-1; DNA: TGTGCCAGCAGTTACTCGTTTGGGGCTCGAACTGAAGCTTTCTTT; CDR3: CASSYSFGARTEAFF
D: NA; V: TRBV15; size: NA; J: TRBJ2-7; DNA: TGTGCCACCAGCAGAGGCCCTGGGACCCGGAATAGCTACGAGCAGTACTTC; CDR3: CATSRGPGTRNSYEQYF
D: NA; V: TRBV28; size: NA; J: TRBJ2-2; DNA: TGTGCCAGCAGACCCCCAACGAGGGTAGCGCACGGGGAGCTGTTTTTT; CDR3: CASRPPTRVAHGELFF
D: TRBD2; V: TRBV29-1; size: NA; J: TRBJ2-3; DNA: TGCAGCTCTGGACTAGCGGGAGCCTCAGATACGCAGTATTTT; CDR3: CSSGLAGASDTQYF
D: TRBD1; V: TRBV15; size: few; J: TRBJ2-7; DNA: TGTGCCACCAGCAGAGGACAGGGGGCCTACGAGCAGTACTTC; CDR3: CATSRGQGAYEQYF
D: NA; V: TRBV4-3; size: once; J: TRBJ2-2; DNA: TGCGCCAGCAGCCAATACAGGGATATCGGGGAGCTGTTTTTT; CDR3: CASSQYRDIGELFF
D: TRBD2; V: TRBV4-3; size: NA; J: TRBJ2-1; DNA: TGCGCCAGCAGGAAGCATAGGACTAGCGGGAGGTACAATGAGCAGTTCTTC; CDR3: CASRKHRTSGRYNEQFF
D: TRBD1; V: TRBV7-6; size: NA; J: TRBJ2-7; DNA: TGTGCCAGCAGTTCAGGACAGGGGTTCTCCTACGAGCAGTACTTC; CDR3: CASSSGQGFSYEQYF
D: TRBD1; V: TRBV19; size: once; J: TRBJ2-1; DNA: TGTGCCAGTAGTATGTGGACAGGGGCGTCGAATGAGCAGTTCTTC; CDR3: CASSMWTGASNEQFF